This is a list of T cell receptor beta chains from one sample in a study of T cell repertoires in cytomegalovirus infection. TCRdb reprocessed the reads via MiXCR and lists one record per CDR3 protein. The sample has 700,000 to 850,000 distinct CDR3 sequences; 30% to 35% are singletons. No antigen is known for these receptors. The sequencing used cultured CD8+ T cells from PBMCs, collected from culture after CMV antigen stimulation. The origin of the receptors is a human donor in good health (CMV status not recorded). Some clones in this sample may be carry-over from other donors' samples. Each CDR3 is given with its conserved first and last residue. Each record gives: V gene, D gene, J gene, clone size, CDR3 protein, CDR3 DNA. A D gene is named only where the DNA matches it firmly. Some rows mark clone size as missing; the rest say once, few, many or name a class of expanded clone.

V gene: TRBV12-3/TRBV12-4; D gene: TRBD1; J gene: TRBJ1-6; clone size: NA; CDR3 protein: CASSFLLTGRYSPLHF; CDR3 DNA: TGTGCCAGCAGTTTTCTATTGACAGGGAGATATTCACCCCTCCACTTT
V gene: TRBV3-1; D gene: TRBD2; J gene: TRBJ2-3; clone size: few; CDR3 protein: CASSQDPTGGDTQYF; CDR3 DNA: TGTGCCAGCAGCCAAGACCCAACGGGGGGGGATACGCAGTATTTT
V gene: TRBV27; D gene: NA; J gene: TRBJ1-2; clone size: NA; CDR3 protein: CASSSGGQNYGYTF; CDR3 DNA: TGTGCCAGCAGTTCGGGGGGACAAAACTATGGCTACACCTTC
V gene: TRBV6-6; D gene: NA; J gene: TRBJ2-2; clone size: few; CDR3 protein: CAIAGSPGTGELFF; CDR3 DNA: TGTGCCATTGCGGGGTCCCCCGGCACCGGGGAGCTGTTTTTT
V gene: TRBV9; D gene: NA; J gene: TRBJ2-2; clone size: NA; CDR3 protein: CASHRGSTGELFF; CDR3 DNA: TGTGCCAGCCACCGCGGCAGCACCGGGGAGCTGTTTTTT
V gene: TRBV6-1; D gene: TRBD2; J gene: TRBJ2-7; clone size: NA; CDR3 protein: CASSEPWLAGTYEQYF; CDR3 DNA: TGTGCCAGCAGCGAACCCTGGCTAGCGGGAACCTACGAGCAGTACTTC
V gene: TRBV6-5; D gene: NA; J gene: TRBJ2-1; clone size: NA; CDR3 protein: CASKPRGYNEQFF; CDR3 DNA: TGTGCCAGCAAACCCCGGGGATACAATGAGCAGTTCTTC
V gene: TRBV20-1; D gene: NA; J gene: TRBJ2-7; clone size: NA; CDR3 protein: CSATGGASYEQYF; CDR3 DNA: TGCAGTGCTACGGGGGGCGCTTCCTACGAGCAGTACTTC
V gene: TRBV6-6; D gene: NA; J gene: TRBJ2-3; clone size: few; CDR3 protein: CASSYSGAPSTDTQYF; CDR3 DNA: TGTGCCAGCAGTTACTCGGGGGCCCCTAGCACAGATACGCAGTATTTT
V gene: TRBV2; D gene: NA; J gene: TRBJ1-2; clone size: few; CDR3 protein: CATRGYSDYGYTF; CDR3 DNA: TGTGCCACCCGAGGGTATTCGGACTATGGCTACACCTTC
V gene: TRBV5-6; D gene: NA; J gene: TRBJ2-1; clone size: NA; CDR3 protein: CASSLPGIWRGVDEQFF; CDR3 DNA: TGTGCCAGCAGCTTACCGGGGATCTGGAGGGGCGTTGATGAGCAGTTCTTC
V gene: TRBV12-3/TRBV12-4; D gene: TRBD1; J gene: TRBJ1-1; clone size: NA; CDR3 protein: CASSFNPTGAMNTEAFF; CDR3 DNA: TGTGCCAGCAGTTTTAATCCCACAGGGGCAATGAACACTGAAGCTTTCTTT
V gene: TRBV5-4; D gene: TRBD1; J gene: TRBJ2-5; clone size: few; CDR3 protein: CASSNAGQAAETQYF; CDR3 DNA: TGTGCCAGCAGTAACGCGGGACAGGCGGCAGAGACCCAGTACTTC
V gene: TRBV13; D gene: NA; J gene: TRBJ2-7; clone size: few; CDR3 protein: CASSFDGSGEQYF; CDR3 DNA: TGTGCCAGCAGCTTCGATGGGTCGGGGGAGCAGTACTTC
V gene: TRBV6-8; D gene: NA; J gene: TRBJ1-2; clone size: NA; CDR3 protein: CASSYFTSGNPGYTF; CDR3 DNA: TGTGCCAGCAGTTACTTTACCTCCGGGAACCCGGGCTACACCTTC
V gene: TRBV4-1; D gene: NA; J gene: TRBJ2-3; clone size: NA; CDR3 protein: CASSWDRDPTDTQYF; CDR3 DNA: TGCGCCAGCAGCTGGGACCGGGACCCCACAGATACGCAGTATTTT
V gene: TRBV27; D gene: TRBD1; J gene: TRBJ2-3; clone size: few; CDR3 protein: CASSLWDRGPGTDTQYF; CDR3 DNA: TGTGCCAGCAGTTTATGGGACAGGGGGCCTGGCACAGATACGCAGTATTTT
V gene: TRBV27; D gene: NA; J gene: TRBJ1-4; clone size: NA; CDR3 protein: CASSLLQSGEKLFF; CDR3 DNA: TGTGCCAGCAGTTTACTCCAGTCCGGGGAAAAACTGTTTTTT
V gene: TRBV7-2; D gene: NA; J gene: TRBJ1-1; clone size: many; CDR3 protein: CASTSLGPGTEAFF; CDR3 DNA: TGTGCCAGCACCTCCCTGGGCCCGGGGACTGAAGCTTTCTTT
V gene: TRBV15; D gene: TRBD1; J gene: TRBJ1-2; clone size: NA; CDR3 protein: CATSSQGVVDGYTF; CDR3 DNA: TGTGCCACCAGCAGTCAGGGGGTGGTTGATGGCTACACCTTC
V gene: TRBV12-3/TRBV12-4; D gene: NA; J gene: TRBJ2-5; clone size: few; CDR3 protein: CASSIGTSPQYF; CDR3 DNA: TGTGCCAGCAGTATCGGGACAAGTCCCCAGTACTTC
V gene: TRBV6-2/TRBV6-3; D gene: NA; J gene: TRBJ1-1; clone size: NA; CDR3 protein: CASSYDGVNTEAFF; CDR3 DNA: TGTGCCAGCAGTTATGATGGGGTGAACACTGAAGCTTTCTTT
V gene: TRBV5-6; D gene: NA; J gene: TRBJ2-3; clone size: NA; CDR3 protein: CASSALTNTDTQYF; CDR3 DNA: TGTGCCAGCAGCGCCTTAACTAACACAGATACGCAGTATTTT
V gene: TRBV6-6; D gene: TRBD1; J gene: TRBJ2-7; clone size: NA; CDR3 protein: CASSQTGFYEQYF; CDR3 DNA: TGTGCCAGCAGCCAGACAGGGTTCTACGAGCAGTACTTC
V gene: TRBV19; D gene: NA; J gene: TRBJ2-3; clone size: NA; CDR3 protein: CASSSRARGLLEDTQYF; CDR3 DNA: TGTGCCAGTAGTTCCCGGGCTCGGGGTCTACTAGAAGATACGCAGTATTTT
V gene: TRBV4-2; D gene: TRBD1; J gene: TRBJ1-5; clone size: few; CDR3 protein: CASSQERLTGNQPQHF; CDR3 DNA: TGTGCCAGCAGCCAAGAAAGATTGACAGGGAATCAGCCCCAGCATTTT
V gene: TRBV19; D gene: NA; J gene: TRBJ1-1; clone size: NA; CDR3 protein: CASYTSDTSNTEAFF; CDR3 DNA: TGTGCCAGTTATACGTCGGACACTTCGAACACTGAAGCTTTCTTT